The 30 T cell receptor beta chains reported below all come from one sample, sequenced in a study of regulatory and conventional T cells in RAG deficiency. The sorted conventional CD4+ T cells were CD25-low and CD127-high, with genomic DNA sequenced. Sequenced by immunoSEQ multiplex PCR; TCRdb stores in-frame clones only, minus some. The sample carries about 46,000 clones, 85% to 90% recorded once. These data were also filed under a second study, of regulatory T cells. This second report adds: Primers: 52 TRBV forward and 13 TRBJ reverse.

Sequencing input: CD4+ effector T cells sorted from blood. Receptors originate from a human donor in good health.

V usage is TRBV7-2 and J usage is TRBJ1-1, with unresolved D. V was shortened by 1 base and J by 1 base, with 10 bases between the two germline ends. The V gene's germline CDR1 is SGHTA and CDR2 FQGNSA. The CDR3 sequence is 15 residues long. Written as DNA, the CDR3 is TGTGCCAGCAGCTTAGTGCTCGGGCAGAACACTGAAGCTTTCTTT. Its translation is CASSLVLGQNTEAFF.

The V call is TRBV6-5, the J call TRBJ1-1; D is uncertain. From germline, CDR1 is MNHEY and CDR2 SVGAGI. V dropped 8 bases and J dropped 0 bases, with 10 bases sitting between them. This CDR3 has 13 residues. CDR3 residues: CASRGIMNTEAFF. The CDR3 DNA is TGTGCCAGCCGTGGGATAATGAACACTGAAGCTTTCTTT.

The chain is built from TRBV6-6 and TRBJ2-7, with a possible D match to TRBD2 (5 bases). The CDR3 consists of 14 residues. Deletions cut 8 bases from V and 0 bases from J, with 14 bases between. Per the germline V gene, CDR1 is MNHNY and CDR2 is SVGAGI (reference sequence). Here the CDR3 DNA reads TGTGCCAGCCTACACAGCGGAAGCTCCTACGAGCAGTACTTC. It yields the protein CASLHSGSSYEQYF.

The chain has TRBV10-3 and TRBJ1-3; D might be TRBD1 (6 bases). This CDR3 is built from 16 residues. V lost 3 bases, J lost 4 bases, and 16 bases lay in between. Germline-derived CDR1 and CDR2 are ENHRY and SYGVKD. The CDR3 loop is CAISEAGAIGGNTIYF. The CDR3 DNA reads TGTGCCATCAGTGAAGCAGGGGCCATTGGAGGAAACACCATATATTTT.

CDR3 sequence (DNA): TGTGCCAGCACCCGAGCCGCAGGGGGGACTGAAGCTTTCTTT. Its protein is CASTRAAGGTEAFF. The chain carries TRBV7-3 and TRBJ1-1, with TRBD1 matching 7 bases. There are 14 residues in the CDR3. With 7 bases clipped from V and 5 bases from J, the junction kept 10 bases outside the gene matches. Germline V gives CDR1 SGHTA, CDR2 FQGTGA.

The gene calls are TRBV2 and TRBJ1-2; TRBD1 matches 9 bases. Unmatched junction bases numbered 7, after V lost 8 bases and J lost 3 bases. CDR1 is SNHLY and CDR2 is FYNNEI in the germline V gene. This CDR3 region has 14 residues. CDR3 sequence reads: CASGGTGKDYGYTF. Here the CDR3 DNA reads TGTGCCAGCGGAGGGACAGGGAAGGACTATGGCTACACCTTC.

The chain employs TRBV7-9 and TRBJ2-7; 8 bases map to TRBD2. The CDR3 covers 15 residues. CDR1 and CDR2 from the germline V gene are SEHNR and FQNEAQ (reference sequence). V lost 5 bases, J lost 2 bases, and 8 bases stayed unmatched. The CDR3 DNA reads TGTGCCAGCAGCCCCAAATCGGGGGGGACCTACGAGCAGTACTTC. This sequence encodes CASSPKSGGTYEQYF. The full variable domain, with the rest looked up from reference TRBV7-9 and TRBJ2-7, is DTGVSQNPRHKITKRGQNVTFRCDPISEHNRLYWYRQTLGQGPEFLTYFQNEAQLEKSRLLSDRFSAERPKGSFSTLEIQRTEQGDSAMYLCASSPKSGGTYEQYFGPGTRLTVT.

This CDR3 reads CASSLEGGFGANVLTF. DNA for the CDR3: TGCGCCAGCAGCTTGGAGGGGGGGTTCGGGGCCAACGTCCTGACTTTC. This chain connects TRBV5-1 to TRBJ2-6, with D perhaps TRBD2 (7 bases). V lost 0 bases and J lost 4, with 11 bases in between. Per germline, CDR1 SGHRS and CDR2 YFSETQ. This CDR3 is 16 amino acids long. The whole variable domain, remainder taken from reference TRBV5-1 and TRBJ2-6, is KAGVTQTPRYLIKTRGQQVTLSCSPISGHRSVSWYQQTPGQGLQFLFEYFSETQRNKGNFPGRFSGRQFSNSRSEMNVSTLELGDSALYLCASSLEGGFGANVLTFGAGSRLTVL.

The rearrangement links TRBV27 to TRBJ2-1; TRBD2 matches 10 bases. V lost 6 bases and J lost 1; bases outside the gene matches: 12. The CDR3 is 18 residues long. Germline V gene data show CDR1 as MNHEY and CDR2 as SMNVEV (reference sequence). CDR3 nucleotide sequence: TGTGCCAGCAGACCCTCCGGACTAGCGGACCTTTCCTACAATGAGCAGTTCTTC. Translation gives CASRPSGLADLSYNEQFF.

The chain links TRBV6-1 to TRBJ1-2, with TRBD1 as a possible D gene (5 bases). The V end was cut by 5 bases, the J end by 7 bases, with 11 bases between. Germline V gene data show CDR1 as MNHNS and CDR2 as SASEGT. There are 12 residues in the CDR3. The CDR3 bases are TGTGCCAGCAGTTGGACGAGGGGTGGCTACACCTTC. As protein: CASSWTRGGYTF.

This clone occurred once. The chain employs TRBV6-6 and TRBJ1-1; D possibly corresponds to TRBD1 (5 bases). Germline CDR1 reads MNHNY; CDR2 reads SVGAGI (reference sequence). Trimming removed 7 bases from V and 4 bases from J, with 13 bases in between. CDR3 size: 13 residues. CDR3 in DNA: TGTGCCAGCATGGAGGGGCAGGGCACTGAAGCTTTCTTT. It yields the protein CASMEGQGTEAFF.

This clone was counted once. The chain couples TRBV28 to TRBJ1-1; no clear D gene. V shed 4 bases and J shed 7 bases, with 10 bases lying between them. Looked up from germline, CDR1 is MDHEN and CDR2 is SYDVKM. The CDR3 spans 12 residues. This CDR3 reads CASSSFSYEAFF. The CDR3 DNA is TGTGCCAGCAGTTCCTTCTCCTATGAAGCTTTCTTT.

The V call is TRBV7-9, the J call TRBJ1-4; TRBD1 aligns across 10 bases. The CDR3 extends over 14 amino acids. In germline, CDR1 is SEHNR, CDR2 FQNEAQ (reference sequence). V lost 5 bases and J lost 7; bases outside the gene matches: 4. Here the CDR3 reads CASSPTGGGEKLFF. The CDR3 nucleotides read TGTGCCAGCAGCCCGACAGGGGGCGGTGAAAAACTGTTTTTT.

This chain connects TRBV6-4 to TRBJ1-1; D gene uncertain. The CDR3 is 13 amino acids. Germline lookup yields CDR1 MRHNA and CDR2 SNTAGT. The germline V and J ends were trimmed by 3 bases and 4 bases, with 9 bases remaining between them. The CDR3 DNA follows: TGTGCCAGCAGTGAGGCGGTGGGCACTGAAGCTTTCTTT. Translated, it gives CASSEAVGTEAFF.

V and J are TRBV18 and TRBJ2-2, with 10 bases matching TRBD2. Germline V gives CDR1 KGHSH, CDR2 LQKENI. The V gene end was trimmed by 3 bases and the J gene end by 5 bases; junction bases not matched to a gene: 3. CDR3 length equals 15 residues. The CDR3 nucleotides are TGTGCCAGCTCACCGCCGGGACTAGCGACCGGGGAGCTGTTTTTT. Translating gives CASSPPGLATGELFF.

The CDR3 region has the DNA TGTGCCAGCAGCCAGGGAATAACGGCTTCACCCCTCCACTTT. Encoded protein: CASSQGITASPLHF. This sequence joins TRBV14 and TRBJ1-6; D uncertain. Trimming removed 3 bases at V and 9 bases at J, with 12 bases between. The length of the CDR3 is 14 residues. Looked up from germline, CDR1 is SGHDN and CDR2 is FVKESK.

This sequence joins TRBV6-1 and TRBJ2-7; D unclear. Trimming shortened V by 1 base and J by 1 base, and 11 bases separated the two germline ends. This CDR3 is 15 amino acids long. Germline CDR1 MNHNS, CDR2 SASEGT. The CDR3 DNA reads as TGTGCCAGCAGTGAAGGGGCGGCCGGATCCTACGAGCAGTACTTC. It encodes CASSEGAAGSYEQYF.

This chain joins TRBV14 and TRBJ1-3; 7 bases agree with TRBD1. From germline, CDR1 is SGHDN and CDR2 FVKESK. V shed 3 bases and J 4 bases; nucleotides not matched to a gene: 9. The CDR3 sequence is 16 residues long. The DNA for the CDR3 is TGTGCCAGCAGCCAGACCGGGACAGAGTTAGGAAACACCATATATTTT. It is translated as CASSQTGTELGNTIYF.

The chain joins TRBV6-5 to TRBJ1-5; D is unresolved. Looked up from germline, CDR1 is MNHEY and CDR2 is SVGAGI. V was cut by 5 bases and J by 7 bases, with 12 bases left in between. CDR3 size: 13 residues. CDR3 amino acids: CASSDQPSQPQHF. CDR3 DNA: TGTGCCAGCAGTGACCAGCCCAGCCAGCCCCAGCATTTT.

V is TRBV5-1 and J is TRBJ2-3, with 11 positions matching TRBD2. The trim removed 4 bases at V and 0 bases at J, leaving 16 bases unmatched. Per germline, CDR1 SGHRS and CDR2 YFSETQ. This CDR3 spans 20 amino acids. In DNA, the CDR3 is TGCGCCAGCAGCACCCATTCCCTTAGCGGGGGGGCCCCCAGCACAGATACGCAGTATTTT. It encodes CASSTHSLSGGAPSTDTQYF.

The V gene is TRBV5-1, the J gene TRBJ2-3; no clear D. The CDR3 totals 13 residues. V was clipped by 0 bases and J by 5 bases, with 7 bases between them. Germline CDR1 is SGHRS and CDR2 is YFSETQ. The CDR3 loop reads CASSLGLKDTQYF. CDR3 nucleotides: TGCGCCAGCAGCTTGGGACTCAAAGATACGCAGTATTTT.

J is TRBJ2-2 and V is TRBV23-1; 9 bases map to TRBD1. TRBV23-1 is known as an ORF, though its function is uncertain. The CDR3 is 17 amino acids. Unmatched junction bases numbered 14, after V lost 7 bases and J lost 5 bases. The CDR3 region has the DNA TGCGCCAGCATTTCACGGGGAGTTGGACAGGGGACCGGGGAGCTGTTTTTT. Its protein is CASISRGVGQGTGELFF.

The chain joins TRBV6-5 to TRBJ1-4; 7 bases line up with TRBD1. J lost 0 bases, V lost 4 bases, and 5 bases had no gene match. CDR1 MNHEY and CDR2 SVGAGI come from the germline V gene. CDR3 length: 16 residues. This chain's CDR3 is CASSWDSFATNEKLFF. Here the CDR3 DNA reads TGTGCCAGCAGTTGGGACAGCTTTGCAACTAATGAAAAACTGTTTTTT.

This chain links TRBV6-6 with TRBJ2-2, with D hard to call. Germline CDR1 and CDR2: MNHNY and SVGAGI (reference sequence). The CDR3 is 15 residues long. The germline V and J ends were trimmed by 2 bases and 4 bases, with 11 bases remaining between them. The chain's CDR3 is CASSYGQASTGELFF. The CDR3 DNA follows: TGTGCCAGCAGTTACGGGCAGGCTTCCACCGGGGAGCTGTTTTTT.

The V call is TRBV7-8, the J call TRBJ1-4; 8 positions agree with TRBD1. Losses at the gene ends were 5 bases for V and 5 bases for J; bases not matched to a gene: 10. The length of the CDR3 is 16 residues. Germline lookup yields CDR1 SGHVS and CDR2 FQNEAQ. The CDR3 reads CASSPSQGARNEKLFF. The CDR3 coding sequence is TGTGCCAGCAGCCCCTCTCAGGGGGCGCGGAATGAAAAACTGTTTTTT.

The genes are TRBV19 and TRBJ1-2; 8 bases agree with TRBD1. This CDR3 region has 14 residues. The V gene end was trimmed by 5 bases and the J gene end by 4 bases; junction bases not matched to a gene: 6. Germline V gene sequence: CDR1 LNHDA, CDR2 SQIVND (reference sequence). This CDR3 reads CASSSGQGTYGYTF. CDR3 in DNA: TGTGCCAGTAGTTCCGGACAGGGAACCTATGGCTACACCTTC.

The CDR3 DNA sequence: TGTGCCAGTAGACAGACCGGGACAGGTCACGAAAAACTGTTTTTT. It codes for CASRQTGTGHEKLFF. This chain connects TRBV19 to TRBJ1-4, with 8 bases that match TRBD1. This CDR3 region has 15 residues. V was clipped by 6 bases and J by 8 bases; unmatched bases: 11. The germline V gene has CDR1 LNHDA and CDR2 SQIVND (reference sequence).

The gene calls are TRBV11-2 and TRBJ2-7; tentative D call: TRBD1 (6 bases). Germline CDR1 is SGHAT and CDR2 is FQNNGV. The CDR3 is made up of 12 amino acids. The ends were cut back, 1 base at V and 7 bases at J, with 8 bases in the middle. Here the CDR3 reads CASSLVGGEQYF. CDR3 sequence (DNA): TGTGCCAGCAGCTTAGTAGGGGGTGAGCAGTACTTC. The full variable domain, rest sourced from reference TRBV11-2 and TRBJ2-7, is EAGVAQSPRYKIIEKRQSVAFWCNPISGHATLYWYQQILGQGPKLLIQFQNNGVVDDSQLPKDRFSAERLKGVDSTLKIQPAKLEDSAVYLCASSLVGGEQYFGPGTRLTVT.

This sequence joins TRBV30 and TRBJ1-5; D gene ambiguous. Germline CDR1 is GTSNPN and CDR2 is SVGIG (reference sequence). Trimming removed 0 bases from V and 7 bases from J, with 7 bases in between. CDR3 length: 12 amino acids. CDR3 in amino acids: CAWSVRGQPQHF. DNA of the CDR3: TGTGCCTGGAGTGTACGCGGGCAGCCCCAGCATTTT.

This clone was seen once. This chain uses TRBV19 with TRBJ2-1, with 8 bases aligning to TRBD2. CDR3 length: 14 amino acids. Germline V lookup: CDR1 LNHDA, CDR2 SQIVND (reference sequence). The ends lost 6 bases at V and 1 base at J; junction bases unmatched: 2. The CDR3 region has the DNA TGTGCCAGTAGCGGGAGGGCATCCTACAATGAGCAGTTCTTC. Protein sequence: CASSGRASYNEQFF.